One sample yielded the 10 T cell receptor beta chains listed below, sequenced in a study of patients and donors after allogeneic stem cell transplantation. TCRdb re-analysed the RT-PCR reads in MiXCR, keeping a single row per CDR3 protein. The sample consists of some 31,000 distinct CDR3 sequences, roughly 38% of them appearing once. The source material was blood, either unsorted or a sorted T cell fraction (not recorded which). These receptors came from a human donor who was either an allogeneic HSCT recipient or a stem cell or donor lymphocyte infusion donor (not recorded which). It is not recorded whose cells these are; they may come from a transplant donor.

The sample holds one count of this clonotype. The chain combines TRBV7-3 with TRBJ2-1; D perhaps matches TRBD2 (7 bases). Germline CDR1 SGHTA, CDR2 FQGTGA. V was pared by 3 bases and J by 8 bases, with 14 bases between. The CDR3 runs to 14 residues. In nucleotides, the CDR3 is TGTGCCAGCAGCTTGTCGGGGGGCTGGGATGAGCAGTTCTTC. As protein: CASSLSGGWDEQFF.

As to this clonotype: Germline is not matched at one junction end, which may reflect a read error. V and J are TRBV20-1 and TRBJ1-4, with TRBD1 identical over 7 bases. Germline V lookup: CDR1 DFQATT, CDR2 SNEGSKA (reference sequence). The CDR3 consists of 13 residues. CDR3 bases: TGCAGTGCTAGGGAGGGGGCTAAAGAAAAACTGTTTTTT. Protein: CSAREGAKEKLFF.

This chain connects TRBV20-1 to TRBJ2-4; the D gene is possibly TRBD1 (5 bases). The germline V and J ends were trimmed by 0 bases and 1 base, with 10 bases remaining between them. CDR3 length: 15 amino acids. Germline CDR1 reads DFQATT; CDR2 reads SNEGSKA (reference sequence). The DNA of the CDR3 is TGCAGTGCTAGAGATCCCTCAGGGGCCAAAAACATTCAGTACTTC. Translation gives CSARDPSGAKNIQYF.

This clonotype has ten or more counts. Germline and junction disagree at one end, which may indicate a read error. The chain joins TRBV10-3 to TRBJ2-1; 7 bases map to TRBD1. The CDR3 loop spans 12 amino acids. Germline V gene sequence: CDR1 ENHRY, CDR2 SYGVKD. The DNA for the CDR3 is TGTGCCATCACTGAGGGGGCGTATGAGCAGTTCTTC. Protein: CAITEGAYEQFF.

The chain links TRBV12-3 or TRBV12-4 to TRBJ1-1; D uncertain. This CDR3 region has 15 residues. V was trimmed by 5 bases and J by 1 base, leaving 14 bases between them. The CDR3 here is CASSPRGLRNTEAFF. The CDR3 DNA reads as TGTGCCAGCAGTCCCCGCGGACTGAGGAACACTGAAGCTTTCTTT.

The rearrangement links TRBV7-7 to TRBJ2-3; 9 bases match TRBD2. The V segment lost 1 base and the J segment 6 bases; nucleotides outside the gene matches: 5. Germline V gene data show CDR1 as SSHAT and CDR2 as FNYEAQ (reference sequence). This CDR3 has 15 amino acids. As DNA, the CDR3 is TGTGCCAGCAGCTTAGGTGGCGGGAGGGCCGATACGCAGTATTTT. It specifies CASSLGGGRADTQYF.

The sample holds a few counts of this clonotype. The chain carries TRBV6-5 and TRBJ1-4; possible D gene TRBD1, 5 bases. V lost 9 bases and J lost 3, with 11 bases in between. Germline CDR1 is MNHEY and CDR2 is SVGAGI. The CDR3 runs to 13 residues. For the CDR3, the DNA is TGTGCCAGTACCAGGGTACCTAATGAAAAACTGTTTTTT. Residues: CASTRVPNEKLFF.

This clonotype was counted at least ten times. This chain connects TRBV10-3 to TRBJ1-2; D call uncertain. V gave up 4 bases and J gave up 4 bases, with 16 bases separating them. The CDR3 is 15 amino acids. CDR1 ENHRY and CDR2 SYGVKD come from the germline V gene. The CDR3: CAISGRAEGVYGYTF. DNA for the CDR3: TGTGCCATCAGTGGACGTGCTGAGGGTGTCTATGGCTACACCTTC.

J is TRBJ1-5 and V is TRBV7-3; 11 bases are shared with TRBD1. Germline CDR1 SGHTA, CDR2 FQGTGA. V lost 4 bases, J lost 6 bases, and 8 bases stayed unmatched. CDR3 length: 16 amino acids. DNA for the CDR3: TGTGCCAGCAGCTCTCCGGACAGGGGGCATTGTCAGCCCCAGCATTTT. Translated, it gives CASSSPDRGHCQPQHF.

This clonotype has only one observation. An end of the junction does not agree with germline; a read error may underlie this. The chain carries TRBV7-2 and TRBJ1-1; D perhaps matches TRBD1 (6 bases). CDR1 is SGHTA and CDR2 is FQGNSA in the germline V gene. There are 14 residues in the CDR3. The CDR3 loop is CASSLARWDTEAFF. The CDR3 coding sequence is TGTGCCAGCAGCTTAGCGCGCTGGGACACGGAAGCTTTCTTT.